These T cell receptor beta chains were read from a single sample in a study of Tregs in tolerant kidney transplant recipients. Method: immunoSEQ multiplex PCR; TCRdb's copy keeps in-frame clones and lacks some. The data show nearly 50,000 clones, with roughly nine tenths seen just once and 15% to 18% held by the top ten. The sequences come from CD8+ T cells from blood (PBMCs), collected 12 months after the transplant. Receptors were obtained from a human patient who received a combined kidney and bone marrow transplant. T cells may partly derive from the graft donor. The CDR3 runs from the conserved cysteine through the conserved F or W. Fields, in order: CDR3 DNA, CDR3 protein, J gene, V gene, CDR3 length, D gene, clone size. D genes are given only for firm matches. Size values are once, few and many counts, or a class for expanded clones, and some rows have none.

cdr3_nt: TGTGCCAGCAGTTTACGGGGGGTTAGTCAGCCCCAGCATTTT
cdr3_aa: CASSLRGVSQPQHF
j_call: TRBJ1-5
v_call: TRBV27
cdr3_length: 14
d_call: NA
clone_size: NA

cdr3_nt: TGTGCCAGTAACCGGGGGAACACTGAAGCTTTCTTT
cdr3_aa: CASNRGNTEAFF
j_call: TRBJ1-1
v_call: TRBV19
cdr3_length: 12
d_call: NA
clone_size: NA

cdr3_nt: TGCAGCGTCCGATCCGGGGGGAGCGAGCAGTACTTC
cdr3_aa: CSVRSGGSEQYF
j_call: TRBJ2-7
v_call: TRBV29-1
cdr3_length: 12
d_call: TRBD2
clone_size: NA

cdr3_nt: TGTGCCAGCAGCTTATCTGGGCCTCTGGGCTCCTACGAGCAGTACTTC
cdr3_aa: CASSLSGPLGSYEQYF
j_call: TRBJ2-7
v_call: TRBV7-6
cdr3_length: 16
d_call: NA
clone_size: NA

cdr3_nt: TGTGCCAGCTCAAACCCCCGGGACAGGGGGCTTAGAAATCAGCCCCAGCATTTT
cdr3_aa: CASSNPRDRGLRNQPQHF
j_call: TRBJ1-5
v_call: TRBV27
cdr3_length: 18
d_call: TRBD1
clone_size: NA

cdr3_nt: TGCGCCAGCAGCCAAGAGCGGGGGTACCGCCATACGCAGTATTTT
cdr3_aa: CASSQERGYRHTQYF
j_call: TRBJ2-3
v_call: TRBV4-1
cdr3_length: 15
d_call: TRBD2
clone_size: NA

cdr3_nt: TGTGCCAGTAGGGTGGCGGGGGGCTCCTACAATGAGCAGTTCTTC
cdr3_aa: CASRVAGGSYNEQFF
j_call: TRBJ2-1
v_call: TRBV19
cdr3_length: 15
d_call: TRBD2
clone_size: NA

cdr3_nt: TGTGCCAGTAAATGGCGGGGACAGGGGAGCTACGAGCAGTACTTC
cdr3_aa: CASKWRGQGSYEQYF
j_call: TRBJ2-7
v_call: TRBV19
cdr3_length: 15
d_call: TRBD1
clone_size: NA

cdr3_nt: TGTGCCAGCAGCGTGGGGACAGACGAGCAGTACTTC
cdr3_aa: CASSVGTDEQYF
j_call: TRBJ2-7
v_call: TRBV9
cdr3_length: 12
d_call: TRBD1
clone_size: NA

cdr3_nt: TGTGCCAGCAGCCGGCCCGAGGAAGACTATGGCTACACCTTC
cdr3_aa: CASSRPEEDYGYTF
j_call: TRBJ1-2
v_call: TRBV16
cdr3_length: 14
d_call: NA
clone_size: NA

cdr3_nt: TGTGCCAGTAGTATTTGGGGCGGGAGGGACAACGAGCAGTACTTC
cdr3_aa: CASSIWGGRDNEQYF
j_call: TRBJ2-7
v_call: TRBV19
cdr3_length: 15
d_call: TRBD2
clone_size: once

cdr3_nt: TGCGCCAGCAGCTTATTAGCGGGAGAGGTGCGGCTTTACGAGCAGTACTTC
cdr3_aa: CASSLLAGEVRLYEQYF
j_call: TRBJ2-7
v_call: TRBV5-1
cdr3_length: 17
d_call: TRBD2
clone_size: NA

cdr3_nt: TGTGCCAGCAGCTTATACGGGGGGGGAGCTCCACTAGATACGCAGTATTTT
cdr3_aa: CASSLYGGGAPLDTQYF
j_call: TRBJ2-3
v_call: TRBV7-7
cdr3_length: 17
d_call: TRBD2
clone_size: NA

cdr3_nt: TGCGCCAGCAGCCAAGATTCGGGTACTGTTCGGGAACTGTTTTTT
cdr3_aa: CASSQDSGTVRELFF
j_call: TRBJ1-4
v_call: TRBV4-1
cdr3_length: 15
d_call: NA
clone_size: NA

cdr3_nt: TGCGCCAGCAGCCAGGGGCCGGGACAGGGGGCGCGGGACTTC
cdr3_aa: CASSQGPGQGARDF
j_call: TRBJ2-7
v_call: TRBV4-1
cdr3_length: 14
d_call: TRBD1
clone_size: NA

cdr3_nt: TGCGCCAGCAGCCACGGTCCCTATCTAGATCCCTACGAGCAGTACTTC
cdr3_aa: CASSHGPYLDPYEQYF
j_call: TRBJ2-7
v_call: TRBV4-1
cdr3_length: 16
d_call: NA
clone_size: NA

cdr3_nt: TGTGCCAGCAGCCACGGCCCAGGAAGTAACTCCTACGAGCAGTACTTC
cdr3_aa: CASSHGPGSNSYEQYF
j_call: TRBJ2-7
v_call: TRBV14
cdr3_length: 16
d_call: NA
clone_size: NA

cdr3_nt: TGCGCCAGCAGCCTAGTCCGCGGGGGCAACACCGGGGAGCTGTTTTTT
cdr3_aa: CASSLVRGGNTGELFF
j_call: TRBJ2-2
v_call: TRBV4-3
cdr3_length: 16
d_call: NA
clone_size: NA

cdr3_nt: TGTGCCAGTAGTGGGGCAGGGGAAGACGAGCAGTACTTC
cdr3_aa: CASSGAGEDEQYF
j_call: TRBJ2-7
v_call: TRBV19
cdr3_length: 13
d_call: NA
clone_size: NA

cdr3_nt: TGCGCCACCCTTAACAGGGGCCCCGGGGAGCTGTTTTTT
cdr3_aa: CATLNRGPGELFF
j_call: TRBJ2-2
v_call: TRBV10-2
cdr3_length: 13
d_call: TRBD1
clone_size: NA

cdr3_nt: TGTGCCAGCAGTTTATTGGGGGGGGGCTATGGCTACACCTTC
cdr3_aa: CASSLLGGGYGYTF
j_call: TRBJ1-2
v_call: TRBV27
cdr3_length: 14
d_call: NA
clone_size: once

cdr3_nt: TGTGCCAGCAGCGGCGGACAGGGGAGCTCCTATAATTCCCCCCTCCACTTT
cdr3_aa: CASSGGQGSSYNSPLHF
j_call: TRBJ1-6
v_call: TRBV5-6
cdr3_length: 17
d_call: TRBD1
clone_size: NA

cdr3_nt: TGTGCCAGCAGCCAAAAGAGACACACAGATACGCAGTATTTT
cdr3_aa: CASSQKRHTDTQYF
j_call: TRBJ2-3
v_call: TRBV14
cdr3_length: 14
d_call: NA
clone_size: NA

cdr3_nt: TGTGCCAGCAGCCCGGGACTAGCGGACTACAATGAGCAGTTCTTC
cdr3_aa: CASSPGLADYNEQFF
j_call: TRBJ2-1
v_call: TRBV7-9
cdr3_length: 15
d_call: TRBD2
clone_size: NA

cdr3_nt: TGTGCCATCAGTGAGCCGGGACTAGCGGGGGGAACCTACGAGCAGTACTTC
cdr3_aa: CAISEPGLAGGTYEQYF
j_call: TRBJ2-7
v_call: TRBV10-3
cdr3_length: 17
d_call: TRBD2
clone_size: few

cdr3_nt: TGTGCCAGCAGCATCCTAGCGGGAGGGCTCCCTCGGGAGCAGTACTTC
cdr3_aa: CASSILAGGLPREQYF
j_call: TRBJ2-5
v_call: TRBV7-6
cdr3_length: 16
d_call: TRBD2
clone_size: NA

cdr3_nt: TGTGCCAGCAGCTTATTGACCGGGGATACGCAGTATTTT
cdr3_aa: CASSLLTGDTQYF
j_call: TRBJ2-3
v_call: TRBV11-2
cdr3_length: 13
d_call: NA
clone_size: few

cdr3_nt: TGTGCCAGCAGCTCCACTCCCCCAGGCCACCAGGGAGGCTACACCTTC
cdr3_aa: CASSSTPPGHQGGYTF
j_call: TRBJ1-2
v_call: TRBV7-6
cdr3_length: 16
d_call: NA
clone_size: NA

cdr3_nt: TGCGCCAGCAGCCCCTGGACAGGGGGCTCCTACGAGCAGTACTTC
cdr3_aa: CASSPWTGGSYEQYF
j_call: TRBJ2-7
v_call: TRBV5-1
cdr3_length: 15
d_call: TRBD1
clone_size: NA

cdr3_nt: TGCGCCAGCAGCCAAATGGGTCTGTTAGACAGAACCTACGAGCAGTACTTC
cdr3_aa: CASSQMGLLDRTYEQYF
j_call: TRBJ2-7
v_call: TRBV4-1
cdr3_length: 17
d_call: NA
clone_size: NA

cdr3_nt: TGTGCCAGCAGCCACAACATGAACACTGAAGCTTTCTTT
cdr3_aa: CASSHNMNTEAFF
j_call: TRBJ1-1
v_call: TRBV5-6
cdr3_length: 13
d_call: NA
clone_size: NA

cdr3_nt: TGTGCCAGCAGCCAATATTACTCCGGTTCTTATTACAATGAGCAGTTCTTC
cdr3_aa: CASSQYYSGSYYNEQFF
j_call: TRBJ2-1
v_call: TRBV4-2
cdr3_length: 17
d_call: NA
clone_size: NA

cdr3_nt: TGTGCCAGCAGCGCCATAGCGGGGTCCTACAATGAGCAGTTCTTC
cdr3_aa: CASSAIAGSYNEQFF
j_call: TRBJ2-1
v_call: TRBV11-2
cdr3_length: 15
d_call: TRBD2
clone_size: NA

cdr3_nt: TGTGCCAGCAGCTTAGGTGGCTTGGTGGATACGCAGTATTTT
cdr3_aa: CASSLGGLVDTQYF
j_call: TRBJ2-3
v_call: TRBV13
cdr3_length: 14
d_call: NA
clone_size: NA

cdr3_nt: TGTGCCAGCAGCTTAGCAGGGGCGCGCGCCTACGAGCAGTACTTC
cdr3_aa: CASSLAGARAYEQYF
j_call: TRBJ2-7
v_call: TRBV7-9
cdr3_length: 15
d_call: NA
clone_size: NA

cdr3_nt: TGTGCCAGTAGTATGACTAGTTCTGCGGAAGAGACCCAGTACTTC
cdr3_aa: CASSMTSSAEETQYF
j_call: TRBJ2-5
v_call: TRBV19
cdr3_length: 15
d_call: NA
clone_size: NA

cdr3_nt: TGTGCCAGCTCACCACCGCCTAGCGGTACAGATACGCAGTATTTT
cdr3_aa: CASSPPPSGTDTQYF
j_call: TRBJ2-3
v_call: TRBV18
cdr3_length: 15
d_call: TRBD2
clone_size: NA

cdr3_nt: TGCGCCAGCAGCCAGGGACGGGGGGGACAGCCCCAGCATTTT
cdr3_aa: CASSQGRGGQPQHF
j_call: TRBJ1-5
v_call: TRBV4-3
cdr3_length: 14
d_call: NA
clone_size: NA

cdr3_nt: TGTGCCAGCAGTTTTTTTGCGGGGCCCTACGGGGAGCTGTTTTTT
cdr3_aa: CASSFFAGPYGELFF
j_call: TRBJ2-2
v_call: TRBV27
cdr3_length: 15
d_call: NA
clone_size: NA

cdr3_nt: TGTGCCAGCAGCTTAGCGGTAGCGCGCTACGAGCAGTACTTC
cdr3_aa: CASSLAVARYEQYF
j_call: TRBJ2-7
v_call: TRBV7-8
cdr3_length: 14
d_call: NA
clone_size: NA

cdr3_nt: TGTGCCAGCAGCTTCGGACAGGGGATGAATGAGCAGTTCTTC
cdr3_aa: CASSFGQGMNEQFF
j_call: TRBJ2-1
v_call: TRBV11-2
cdr3_length: 14
d_call: TRBD1
clone_size: NA

cdr3_nt: TGCGCCAGCAGCCCGGGACTTCCTAGCAATCAGCCCCAGCATTTT
cdr3_aa: CASSPGLPSNQPQHF
j_call: TRBJ1-5
v_call: TRBV5-1
cdr3_length: 15
d_call: NA
clone_size: NA

cdr3_nt: TGTGCGTCTGGGGGGGCCAGCTCCTACGAGCAGTACTTC
cdr3_aa: CASGGASSYEQYF
j_call: TRBJ2-7
v_call: TRBV15
cdr3_length: 13
d_call: NA
clone_size: NA

cdr3_nt: TGCAGCGGATGGGACGCGGGGGTGGAGACCCAGTACTTC
cdr3_aa: CSGWDAGVETQYF
j_call: TRBJ2-5
v_call: TRBV29-1
cdr3_length: 13
d_call: TRBD2
clone_size: NA

cdr3_nt: TGTGCCAGCAGCGTGGGGCCCCTACCCGGGACTAGCGGTCAAGAGACCCAGTACTTC
cdr3_aa: CASSVGPLPGTSGQETQYF
j_call: TRBJ2-5
v_call: TRBV9
cdr3_length: 19
d_call: TRBD2
clone_size: NA

cdr3_nt: TGTGCCAGCAGCCCAGCCGGTGGGAGGGCCAACACCGGGGAGCTGTTTTTT
cdr3_aa: CASSPAGGRANTGELFF
j_call: TRBJ2-2
v_call: TRBV13
cdr3_length: 17
d_call: TRBD2
clone_size: NA

cdr3_nt: TGTGCCAGCAGCCCAGAGCCGGGGGGCGGGGAGCTGTTTTTT
cdr3_aa: CASSPEPGGGELFF
j_call: TRBJ2-2
v_call: TRBV7-2
cdr3_length: 14
d_call: TRBD2
clone_size: few

cdr3_nt: TGTGCCAGCAGCGGAACTACCGGGACTAGCGGGGGACACACCACAGATACGCAGTATTTT
cdr3_aa: CASSGTTGTSGGHTTDTQYF
j_call: TRBJ2-3
v_call: TRBV9
cdr3_length: 20
d_call: TRBD2
clone_size: NA

cdr3_nt: TGTGCCAGCAGTTACGGGACAGGGGCTGGCAATGAGCAGTTCTTC
cdr3_aa: CASSYGTGAGNEQFF
j_call: TRBJ2-1
v_call: TRBV27
cdr3_length: 15
d_call: TRBD1
clone_size: NA

cdr3_nt: TGCGCCAGCAGCCAAGGACTAGCGGAGGGCAATGAGCAGTTCTTC
cdr3_aa: CASSQGLAEGNEQFF
j_call: TRBJ2-1
v_call: TRBV4-3
cdr3_length: 15
d_call: TRBD2
clone_size: NA

cdr3_nt: TGTGCCAGCAGCTCTACTGGAGGGGCTACATACGAGCAGTACTTC
cdr3_aa: CASSSTGGATYEQYF
j_call: TRBJ2-7
v_call: TRBV7-2
cdr3_length: 15
d_call: NA
clone_size: NA

cdr3_nt: TGCGCCAGCAGCTTGTTTGATAAGGGCGGGAGTAGGGCCTACGAGCAGTACTTC
cdr3_aa: CASSLFDKGGSRAYEQYF
j_call: TRBJ2-7
v_call: TRBV5-1
cdr3_length: 18
d_call: TRBD2
clone_size: NA

cdr3_nt: TGCGCCAGCAGCCCCTCTCGACAGGCCTCCTACGAGCAGTACTTC
cdr3_aa: CASSPSRQASYEQYF
j_call: TRBJ2-7
v_call: TRBV4-3
cdr3_length: 15
d_call: NA
clone_size: NA

cdr3_nt: TGTGCTAGTGGTTTGGTATCGGGGGGTCACGGGGAGCTGTTTTTT
cdr3_aa: CASGLVSGGHGELFF
j_call: TRBJ2-2
v_call: TRBV12-5
cdr3_length: 15
d_call: TRBD2
clone_size: once